The present T cell receptor beta chain was sequenced within a study of graft-versus-host responses after intestinal transplantation. Across the study: Multivisceral, liver-intestinal, or isolated intestinal grafts went to recipients.

Study results and caveats: GvH clones turned up in recipient marrow; some had shown up first in ileum or blood. Allografts of one patient group, those with graft-donor T cell macrochimerism, had high graft-versus-host to host-versus-graft clonal ratios.

The repertoire was sequenced with immunoSEQ multiplex PCR; TCRdb's copy has only in-frame clones and lacks some. The table lists some 39,000 clones, roughly 86% of them singletons, with around 6.9% in the top ten. Trimming cost V 4 bases and J 2 bases; bases outside gene matches: 7. This CDR3 is built from 17 residues. Germline V lookup: CDR1 SGHRS, CDR2 YFSETQ. In this sample, this clone turned up once. Its target is not known. The sequence derives from a human patient who received an intestinal transplant, so some T cells may come from the graft donor. This specimen consisted of PBMCs, obtained 260 to 280 days after transplant. The rearrangement links TRBV5-1 to TRBJ2-3; 13 bases are a match to TRBD2. The CDR3 spells CASSPSTSGGYTDTQYF. In DNA form, the CDR3 reads TGCGCCAGCAGCCCCTCGACTAGCGGGGGGTACACAGATACGCAGTATTTT.